This TCR beta chain was obtained from a study of T cells after yellow fever vaccination. The CDR3 has 16 residues. CDR1 and CDR2 (germline): SGHVS, FQNEAQ. Trimming left V 5 bases short and J 8 bases short, with 22 bases between. Making TCR cDNA involved 5'RACE template switching, which added UMIs and a universal primer site. TCRdb re-called the 5' RACE reads through MiXCR, storing one row per CDR3 protein. The table has under 200,000 distinct CDR3 sequences, 8% to 13% seen once; the top ten hold 30% to 45%. The rearrangement joins TRBV7-8 to TRBJ2-1, with unresolved D. This specimen was CD8+ T cells sorted from PBMCs, taken 15 days after the yellow fever booster vaccination. The clonotype comes from a man aged 18 to 30 who received the YFV17D yellow fever vaccine. In DNA form, the CDR3 reads TGTGCCAGCAGCCACCAGCTCGGGTGGGATGGCGATGAGCAGTTCTTC. It yields the protein CASSHQLGWDGDEQFF.